This TCR beta chain was captured in a study of vaccination and CD4 T cells after COVID-19. The germline CDR1 and CDR2 sequences are MNHNS and SASEGT. The CDR3 length is 17 residues. V was pared by 2 bases and J by 1 base, with 17 bases between. The Oncomine TCR Beta short-read assay sequenced DNA from cultured CD4+ T cells. Extraction of genomic DNA was performed on cultured CD4+ T cells. TCRdb used MiXCR to reprocess the PCR reads, holding one entry per CDR3 protein. The sample carries some 10,000 distinct CDR3 sequences, 32% recorded once. Treatment denoted: roughly 11-day PBMC culture with coronavirus spike peptide pools or control peptides (ViraFEST assay). Unexposed donor CD4+ T cells predated the COVID-19 pandemic, collected 2011-2018. Only a few counts were recorded for this clonotype. What it binds is not known.

The sequence was obtained from a human donor in good health. This rearrangement joins TRBV6-1 to TRBJ1-2; tentative D call: TRBD1 (5 bases). Sequencing input: CD4+ T cells from blood, cultured in vitro. The DNA for the CDR3 is TGTGCCAGCAGTGAAAAGGGGCAGGGACGGATTAACTATGGCTACACCTTC. Its translation: CASSEKGQGRINYGYTF.